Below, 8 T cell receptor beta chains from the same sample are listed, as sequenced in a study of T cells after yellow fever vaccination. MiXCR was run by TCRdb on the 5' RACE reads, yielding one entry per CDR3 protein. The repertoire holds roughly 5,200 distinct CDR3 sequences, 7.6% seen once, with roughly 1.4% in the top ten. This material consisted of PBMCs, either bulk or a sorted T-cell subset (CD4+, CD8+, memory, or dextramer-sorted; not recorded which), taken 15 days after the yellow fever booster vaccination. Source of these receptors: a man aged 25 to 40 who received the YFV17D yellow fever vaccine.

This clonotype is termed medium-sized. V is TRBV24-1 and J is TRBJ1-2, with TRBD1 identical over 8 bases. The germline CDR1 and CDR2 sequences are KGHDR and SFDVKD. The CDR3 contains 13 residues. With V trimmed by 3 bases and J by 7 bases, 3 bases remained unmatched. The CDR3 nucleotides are TGTGCCACCAGTGATCGCAGGGGGCCTGGCTACACCTTC. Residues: CATSDRRGPGYTF.

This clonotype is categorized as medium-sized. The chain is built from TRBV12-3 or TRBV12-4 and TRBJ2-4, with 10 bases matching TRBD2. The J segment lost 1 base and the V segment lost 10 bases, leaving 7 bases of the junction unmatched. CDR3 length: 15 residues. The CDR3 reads CATQSGGGAKNIQYF. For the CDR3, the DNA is TGTGCCACCCAGAGCGGGGGGGGGGCCAAAAACATTCAGTACTTC.

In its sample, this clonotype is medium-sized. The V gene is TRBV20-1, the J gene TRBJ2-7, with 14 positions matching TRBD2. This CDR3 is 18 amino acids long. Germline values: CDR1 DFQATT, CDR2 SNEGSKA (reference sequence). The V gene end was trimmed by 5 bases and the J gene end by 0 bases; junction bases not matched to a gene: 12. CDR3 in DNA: TGCAGTGCTCGGACTAGCGGGAGGCCTGGGGCGAGCTCCTACGAGCAGTACTTC. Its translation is CSARTSGRPGASSYEQYF.

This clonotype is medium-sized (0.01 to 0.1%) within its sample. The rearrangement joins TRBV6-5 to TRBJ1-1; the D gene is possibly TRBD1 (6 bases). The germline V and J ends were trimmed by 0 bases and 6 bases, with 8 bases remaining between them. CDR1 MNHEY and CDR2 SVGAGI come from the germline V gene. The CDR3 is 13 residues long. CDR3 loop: CASSYSRTAEAFF. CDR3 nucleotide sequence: TGTGCCAGCAGTTACTCACGGACAGCTGAAGCTTTCTTT.

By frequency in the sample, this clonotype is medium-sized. The CDR3: CASSQPGLEGDTQYF. CDR3 coding DNA: TGTGCCAGCAGCCAACCGGGACTAGAGGGAGATACGCAGTATTTT. The J gene is TRBJ2-3, the V gene TRBV4-2; TRBD2 matches 8 bases. Germline V CDR1 and CDR2: LGHNA, YNFKEQ. Trimming cost V 2 bases and J 5 bases; bases outside gene matches: 6. This CDR3 region has 15 residues.

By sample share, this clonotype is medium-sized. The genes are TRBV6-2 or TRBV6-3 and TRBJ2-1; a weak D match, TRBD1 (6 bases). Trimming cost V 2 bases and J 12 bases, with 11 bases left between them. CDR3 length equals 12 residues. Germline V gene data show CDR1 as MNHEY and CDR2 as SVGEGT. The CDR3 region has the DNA TGTGCCAGCAGTTACACCACAGGGCCGCAGTTCTTC. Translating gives CASSYTTGPQFF.

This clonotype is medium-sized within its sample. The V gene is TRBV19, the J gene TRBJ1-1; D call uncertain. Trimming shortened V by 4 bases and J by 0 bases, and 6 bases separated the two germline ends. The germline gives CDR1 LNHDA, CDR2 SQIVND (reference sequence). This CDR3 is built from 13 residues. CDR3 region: CASSTKMNTEAFF. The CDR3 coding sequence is TGTGCCAGTAGTACCAAGATGAACACTGAAGCTTTCTTT.

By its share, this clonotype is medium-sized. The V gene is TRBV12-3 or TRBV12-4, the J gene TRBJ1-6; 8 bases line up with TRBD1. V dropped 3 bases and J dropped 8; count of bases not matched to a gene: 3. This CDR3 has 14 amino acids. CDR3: CASSFPGGYSPLHF. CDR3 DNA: TGTGCCAGCAGTTTTCCAGGGGGCTATTCACCCCTCCACTTT.